The subject of this entry is one TCR beta chain. Only in-frame clones appear in the TCRdb table, and some are missing; sequencing was by immunoSEQ multiplex PCR. The table shows roughly 2 million clones, with approximately 94% occurring only once. Naive CD8 isolation took CD45RO-negative cells positively selected for CCR7 and excluded terminally differentiated effector memory CD45RA+ cells. Those who donated were healthy HIV-negative adults, with no recent acute infections or vaccinations reported. Donors were Caucasian adults residing in Nashville, Tennessee, USA. Germline assignment: CDR1 SGHTS and CDR2 YDEGEE. The junction had 7 bases not matched to a gene; V was cut back by 5 bases and J by 1 base. The CDR3 runs to 15 residues. This entry is derived from a study of shared clonotypes between healthy human individuals. Study-level background: With ages of 18 to 49, the donors were two women and three men.

The V and J genes are TRBV5-8 and TRBJ2-7; 9 nucleotides line up with TRBD1. The sample consisted of naive CD8+ T cells sorted from blood. The receptor comes from a man younger than 35 in good health. The CDR3 loop reads CASSWRDRVSYEQYF. CDR3 nucleotides: TGTGCCAGCAGTTGGCGGGACAGGGTGTCCTACGAGCAGTACTTC.